Each of the 31 T cell receptor beta chains below was sequenced from the same sample in a study of beta chain features in type 1 diabetes (dated by TCRdb to 2016 to 2018). The library came from the immunoSEQ multiplex PCR assay. All of the isolated RNA was reverse transcribed with the High Capacity cDNA Reverse Transcription Kit, so expressed TCRB transcripts were sequenced. The clones in this table, taken by TCRdb from immuneACCESS, are in-frame only. Not every clone is retained; where verified, under half of the shortfall comes from an unresolved V gene, and the cause of the rest is unknown. Here the sample has more than 140,000 clones; about a tenth occur a single time. About 0.6% of the sample comes from the top ten. Input material: central memory CD4+ T cells from blood. All receptors derive from a middle-aged woman in good health.

V and J are TRBV29-1 and TRBJ2-3; D is perhaps TRBD1 (6 bases). There are 13 residues in the CDR3. CDR1 is SQVTM, CDR2 ANQGSEA, per germline. V was cut by 7 bases and J by 4 bases, with 15 bases left in between. CDR3 bases: TGCAGCGCTCCTTGGCAGGGGTCAGATACGCAGTATTTT. Protein product: CSAPWQGSDTQYF.

The chain is built from TRBV9 and TRBJ2-3, with 8 nucleotides matching TRBD2. J gave up 2 bases and V 0 bases, and 5 bases lay outside the gene matches. This CDR3 is built from 16 residues. In germline, CDR1 is SGDLS, CDR2 YYNGEE. The DNA for the CDR3 is TGTGCCAGCAGCGTAGGAATTAGCGGGATCACAGATACGCAGTATTTT. It is translated as CASSVGISGITDTQYF.

This sequence joins TRBV6-1 and TRBJ2-7; D gene unclear. V was clipped by 7 bases and J by 2 bases, with 18 bases between them. Germline CDR1 is MNHNS and CDR2 is SASEGT. This CDR3 region has 15 residues. CDR3 nucleotides: TGTGCCAGCATTCTGATACCCTCGGAGCCCTACGAGCAGTACTTC. Its protein product is CASILIPSEPYEQYF.

V gene TRBV4-3 combines with J gene TRBJ2-2; TRBD2 might be the D (6 bases). The germline gives CDR1 LGHNA, CDR2 YSLEER. V was trimmed by 0 bases and J by 7 bases, leaving 24 bases between them. This CDR3 contains 19 residues. The CDR3 loop is CASSQDSHGRDFLGGELFF. CDR3 DNA sequence: TGCGCCAGCAGCCAAGATAGCCATGGGCGGGACTTCTTGGGCGGGGAGCTGTTTTTT.

This clone was picked up a small number of times. The chain joins TRBV27 to TRBJ1-1; 8 nucleotides agree with TRBD1. Trimming took 2 bases from V and 1 from J; bases not matched to a gene: 6. The CDR3 is 16 residues long. Per germline, CDR1 MNHEY and CDR2 SMNVEV (reference sequence). The CDR3 spells CASSLKAGGWNTEAFF. CDR3 coding DNA: TGTGCCAGCAGTTTAAAGGCAGGGGGCTGGAACACTGAAGCTTTCTTT.

This clone was seen a handful of times. The chain has TRBV27 and TRBJ1-1; 7 bases are shared with TRBD1. This CDR3 region has 14 residues. V was clipped by 4 bases and J by 4 bases; unmatched bases: 6. Germline V gives CDR1 MNHEY, CDR2 SMNVEV (reference sequence). CDR3 sequence: CASSSHRGGTEAFF. The CDR3 DNA sequence: TGTGCCAGCAGTTCACACAGGGGCGGCACTGAAGCTTTCTTT.

This sequence joins TRBV27 and TRBJ1-2, with TRBD1 as a possible D gene (6 bases). Germline lookup yields CDR1 MNHEY and CDR2 SMNVEV (reference sequence). V was trimmed by 0 bases and J by 6 bases, leaving 8 bases between them. The length of the CDR3 is 13 residues. The CDR3 DNA sequence: TGTGCCAGCAGTTTATCCTCAGGGGATGGCTACACCTTC. This sequence encodes CASSLSSGDGYTF.

This clone was counted a few times. V gene TRBV6-5 combines with J gene TRBJ2-1; no definite D call. The CDR3 totals 16 residues. Germline CDR1 and CDR2: MNHEY and SVGAGI. V was shortened by 0 bases and J by 9 bases, with 18 bases between the two germline ends. CDR3 DNA sequence: TGTGCCAGCAGTTACTCGATCTACAGTGTCTCCCTTGAGCAGTTCTTC. Encoded protein: CASSYSIYSVSLEQFF.

The sample holds a few counts of this clone. The J gene is TRBJ2-3, the V gene TRBV5-1, with TRBD2 identical over 13 bases. The CDR3 covers 15 residues. Germline trimming cut 4 bases from V and 4 bases from J; bases unmatched to any gene: 3. Germline V gene sequence: CDR1 SGHRS, CDR2 YFSETQ. The CDR3 is CASSPGTSGADTQYF. As DNA, the CDR3 is TGCGCCAGCAGCCCGGGGACTAGCGGGGCAGATACGCAGTATTTT. The variable domain in full, with the rest retrieved from reference TRBV5-1 and TRBJ2-3, is KAGVTQTPRYLIKTRGQQVTLSCSPISGHRSVSWYQQTPGQGLQFLFEYFSETQRNKGNFPGRFSGRQFSNSRSEMNVSTLELGDSALYLCASSPGTSGADTQYFGPGTRLTVL.

This clone was observed many times. The chain links TRBV14 to TRBJ1-4, with TRBD1 identical over 8 bases. Germline-derived CDR1 and CDR2 are SGHDN and FVKESK. The ends lost 4 bases at V and 8 bases at J; junction bases unmatched: 3. The CDR3 has 13 residues. The CDR3, as DNA: TGTGCCAGCAGCCCTCGGACAGGGGAAAAACTGTTTTTT. As protein: CASSPRTGEKLFF. Based on the CDR3 plus reference TRBV14 and TRBJ1-4, the full variable domain is EAGVTQFPSHSVIEKGQTVTLRCDPISGHDNLYWYRRVMGKEIKFLLHFVKESKQDESGMPNNRFLAERTGGTYSTLKVQPAELEDSGVYFCASSPRTGEKLFFGSGTQLSVL.

This clone was seen more than once but under ten times. This chain links TRBV29-1 with TRBJ2-7; 7 bases match TRBD1. Germline CDR1 SQVTM, CDR2 ANQGSEA. The CDR3 spans 11 residues. The CDR3 here is CRLKGGQGTYF. Written as DNA, the CDR3 is TGCAGACTCAAAGGGGGCCAGGGGACGTACTTC.

The chain joins TRBV5-4 to TRBJ1-4, with D perhaps TRBD1 (5 bases). The CDR3 runs to 16 residues. CDR1 and CDR2 (germline): SGHNT, YYREEE (reference sequence). V lost 0 bases and J lost 3, with 12 bases in between. DNA of the CDR3: TGTGCCAGCAGCTTGGCGCTCGGGGGAGCTAATGAAAAACTGTTTTTT. Encoded protein: CASSLALGGANEKLFF.

This chain joins TRBV6-5 and TRBJ1-6; maybe TRBD1 (6 bases). The ends were cut back, 6 bases at V and 9 bases at J, with 12 bases in the middle. CDR1 MNHEY and CDR2 SVGAGI come from the germline V gene. This CDR3 contains 13 residues. The CDR3 coding sequence is TGTGCCAGCAGCCTGGGACACCCTTCACCCCTCCACTTT. This sequence encodes CASSLGHPSPLHF.

This clone was observed a few times. The CDR3 nucleotides read TGTGCCAGCAGCTTATGGGGGACAGCCCTAGATCAGCCCCAGCATTTT. Protein sequence: CASSLWGTALDQPQHF. V is TRBV7-9 and J is TRBJ1-5; 7 nucleotides match TRBD1. The V gene's germline CDR1 is SEHNR and CDR2 FQNEAQ (reference sequence). This CDR3 is built from 16 residues. V was clipped by 2 bases and J by 5 bases; unmatched bases: 9.

V gene TRBV11-2 combines with J gene TRBJ1-2; D possibly corresponds to TRBD1 (5 bases). CDR3 length: 13 amino acids. The V gene lost 3 bases and the J gene lost 2 bases, with 7 bases spanning the gap. CDR1 is SGHAT, CDR2 FQNNGV, per germline. The CDR3 here is CASSFQGNYGYTF. CDR3 nucleotides: TGTGCCAGCAGCTTTCAGGGAAACTATGGCTACACCTTC.

This clone was observed a few times. The J gene is TRBJ2-2, the V gene TRBV5-1; 9 bases agree with TRBD2. Per the germline V gene, CDR1 is SGHRS and CDR2 is YFSETQ. The CDR3 is made up of 18 amino acids. V lost 3 bases and J lost 5; bases outside the gene matches: 14. The CDR3 sequence is CASSYRGTQRGETGELFF. For the CDR3, the DNA is TGCGCCAGCAGCTACCGAGGAACCCAGCGGGGGGAAACCGGGGAGCTGTTTTTT.

This clone has just a few counts. This rearrangement joins TRBV19 to TRBJ1-5, with 12 bases lining up with TRBD1. This CDR3 region has 17 residues. Trimming at V came to 4 bases and at J to 3 bases, leaving 7 bases not matched to a gene. CDR1 and CDR2 (germline): LNHDA, SQIVND (reference sequence). CDR3 amino acids: CASSTGTGGSLNQPQHF. The CDR3 DNA follows: TGTGCCAGTAGTACCGGGACAGGGGGCTCTCTCAATCAGCCCCAGCATTTT.

The chain employs TRBV4-1 and TRBJ2-1, with 10 bases fitting TRBD1. Germline-derived CDR1 and CDR2 are MGHRA and YSYEKL. The CDR3 has 15 residues. V lost 5 bases, J lost 3 bases, and 4 bases stayed unmatched. In nucleotides, the CDR3 is TGCGCCAGCAGCACCCGGGACAGGGGCTACAATGAGCAGTTCTTC. It is translated as CASSTRDRGYNEQFF.

This clone was observed a handful of times. The chain is built from TRBV11-2 and TRBJ2-7; 9 bases map to TRBD1. V lost 1 base to trimming and J lost 6 bases; unmatched junction nucleotides: 7. The CDR3 has 15 amino acids. The germline gives CDR1 SGHAT, CDR2 FQNNGV. CDR3 in amino acids: CASSLGRTGVLEQYF. CDR3 DNA sequence: TGTGCCAGCAGCTTAGGACGGACAGGGGTCCTCGAGCAGTACTTC.

The chain is built from TRBV2 and TRBJ1-4; 7 bases are a match to TRBD1. The germline CDR1 and CDR2 sequences are SNHLY and FYNNEI. V shed 6 bases and J 8 bases; nucleotides not matched to a gene: 6. The CDR3 covers 13 residues. The DNA of the CDR3 is TGTGCCAGCAGCGTCAGGGACAGCGAAAAACTGTTTTTT. Translated: CASSVRDSEKLFF.

This clone was detected only a few times. This rearrangement joins TRBV2 to TRBJ1-4; 7 nucleotides line up with TRBD1. V was clipped by 10 bases and J by 7 bases; unmatched bases: 9. The CDR3 runs 13 residues. Germline loops: CDR1 SNHLY, CDR2 FYNNEI. In DNA form, the CDR3 reads TGTGCCACGGGACAGAACGGGATTGAAAAACTGTTTTTT. Amino acids: CATGQNGIEKLFF.

This clone was seen a handful of times. V is TRBV27 and J is TRBJ2-7; tentative D call: TRBD1 (5 bases). This CDR3 has 16 amino acids. Trimming removed 0 bases from V and 1 base from J, with 13 bases in between. CDR1 is MNHEY, CDR2 SMNVEV, per germline (reference sequence). CDR3 sequence (DNA): TGTGCCAGCAGTTTATCGGTCCAGGGTGGGTCCTACGAGCAGTACTTC. Protein product: CASSLSVQGGSYEQYF.

This chain joins TRBV5-6 and TRBJ1-5; D is possibly TRBD1 (5 bases). Trimming pared 2 bases from V and 7 bases from J, leaving 13 bases between. Looked up from germline, CDR1 is SGHDT and CDR2 is YYEEEE. This CDR3 is 14 amino acids long. Here the CDR3 reads CASSLYQGGQPQHF. Here the CDR3 DNA reads TGTGCCAGCAGCTTATACCAGGGAGGCCAGCCCCAGCATTTT.

This sequence joins TRBV18 and TRBJ2-2; 8 nucleotides agree with TRBD2. Per the germline V gene, CDR1 is KGHSH and CDR2 is LQKENI. This CDR3 has 15 residues. V gave up 6 bases and J gave up 3 bases; unmatched junction bases: 6. The CDR3 DNA reads TGTGCCAGCTCTTCTCTAGCGGGTGACACCGGGGAGCTGTTTTTT. Encoded protein: CASSSLAGDTGELFF.

This clone was observed a handful of times. The chain has TRBV6-4 and TRBJ1-1, with 7 bases lining up with TRBD1. J lost 4 bases, V lost 4 bases, and 3 bases had no gene match. CDR3 length: 13 amino acids. Germline values: CDR1 MRHNA, CDR2 SNTAGT. The CDR3 reads CASSAGQATEAFF. As DNA, the CDR3 is TGTGCCAGCAGTGCCGGACAGGCCACTGAAGCTTTCTTT.

Comments on this clone: Other DNA sequences from this sample encode an identical CDR3 as well. The chain is built from TRBV2 and TRBJ2-7; D is unresolved. Trimming removed 9 bases at V and 0 bases at J, with 18 bases between. The CDR3 contains 15 residues. Per the germline V gene, CDR1 is SNHLY and CDR2 is FYNNEI. CDR3 residues: CASSPGLILSYEQYF. The CDR3 DNA reads as TGTGCCAGTAGTCCCGGGTTAATTCTCTCCTACGAGCAGTACTTC.

The chain combines TRBV18 with TRBJ2-1; D is perhaps TRBD1 (7 bases). Between the trimmed V and J ends, which lost 3 bases and 7 bases, there was a span of 16 bases. Germline V gene lookup returns CDR1 KGHSH and CDR2 LQKENI. The CDR3 spans 15 residues. The DNA of the CDR3 is TGTGCCAGCTCACCGGCGGGGACAGCGAGAAATGAGCAGTTCTTC. Translated, it gives CASSPAGTARNEQFF.

The V call is TRBV18, the J call TRBJ1-6, with a possible D match to TRBD1 (5 bases). The germline V and J ends were trimmed by 3 bases and 7 bases, with 10 bases remaining between them. This CDR3 contains 14 residues. The germline gives CDR1 KGHSH, CDR2 LQKENI. The CDR3 spells CASSPPGGNSPLHF. The CDR3 nucleotides are TGTGCCAGCTCACCTCCCGGGGGGAATTCACCCCTCCACTTT.

The rearrangement uses TRBV25-1 and TRBJ2-5, with 10 bases lining up with TRBD2. V shed 4 bases and J 7 bases; nucleotides not matched to a gene: 9. The CDR3 runs to 15 residues. The V gene's germline CDR1 is MGHDK and CDR2 SYGVNS. The CDR3 bases are TGTGCCAGCAGTGTCGCCCTAGCGGGGGTTGGGACCCAGTACTTC. Translation gives CASSVALAGVGTQYF.

This clone was recorded many times. The V gene is TRBV7-2, the J gene TRBJ2-7; the D gene is possibly TRBD2 (6 bases). Germline V gives CDR1 SGHTA, CDR2 FQGNSA. This CDR3 contains 14 residues. Trimming took 1 base from V and 6 from J, leaving 13 bases between them. The CDR3 is CASSLGRASSEQYF. As DNA, the CDR3 is TGTGCCAGCAGCTTAGGGAGGGCTAGCAGCGAGCAGTACTTC.

This clone turned up a few times. The J gene is TRBJ1-6, the V gene TRBV7-8; D gene ambiguous. Germline V gene sequence: CDR1 SGHVS, CDR2 FQNEAQ. V was clipped by 5 bases and J by 9 bases, with 11 bases between them. The CDR3 is 13 amino acids. CDR3 nucleotides: TGTGCCAGCAGCCCGGGGAGCCCTTCACCCCTCCACTTT. This translates into CASSPGSPSPLHF. The complete variable domain, with remaining parts taken from reference TRBV7-8 and TRBJ1-6, reads GAGVSQSPRYKVAKRGQDVALRCDPISGHVSLFWYQQALGQGPEFLTYFQNEAQLDKSGLPSDRFFAERPEGSVSTLKIQRTQQEDSAVYLCASSPGSPSPLHFGNGTRLTVT.